The 24 T cell receptor beta chains below come from one sample, sequenced in a study of regulatory T cells in long-lasting Graves disease. Arm-PCR of CDR3 regions with iRepertoire HTBI primers generated TCR beta libraries. TCRdb ran MiXCR on the multiplex PCR reads and lists one entry per CDR3 protein. This sample has 420,000 or so distinct CDR3 sequences, with roughly 15% found just once. This sample's time point: newly diagnosed GD, antithyroid drugs for less than 3 months. PBMCs provided the RNA from which the TCR library was made. These data were also reused for a study on T cells in Graves' hyperthyroidism and ophthalmopathy.

This specimen was peripheral blood mononuclear cells (PBMCs), taken at new diagnosis, from a patient treated with antithyroid drugs. All receptors derive from a woman between 18 and 30 years old with Graves disease.

This clonotype was seen repeatedly, ten times or more. The chain has TRBV13 and TRBJ1-4; D is unresolved. This CDR3 is 15 amino acids long. The ends were cut back, 0 bases at V and 5 bases at J, with 10 bases in the middle. Germline V lookup: CDR1 PRHDT, CDR2 FYEKMQ (reference sequence). CDR3 nucleotide sequence: TGTGCCAGCAGCTTAGGTGTCAGAGGGAATGAAAAACTGTTTTTT. It translates to CASSLGVRGNEKLFF.

In this sample, this clonotype turned up many times. The chain has TRBV28 and TRBJ2-6; D may be TRBD1 (6 bases). This CDR3 has 15 amino acids. V lost 5 bases and J 2 bases, leaving 10 bases between the germline ends. Germline-derived CDR1 and CDR2 are MDHEN and SYDVKM. CDR3 bases: TGTGCCAGCAGTGAAGAGGGGGCTGGGGCCAACGTCCTGACTTTC. It yields the protein CASSEEGAGANVLTF.

This clonotype was observed many times. The chain recombines TRBV28 with TRBJ1-1; D gene uncertain. CDR3 length: 16 amino acids. Germline V CDR1 and CDR2: MDHEN, SYDVKM. V dropped 4 bases and J dropped 0 bases, with 15 bases sitting between them. Here the CDR3 DNA reads TGTGCCAGCAGTTCACCTCGTAGAGAAATGAACACTGAAGCTTTCTTT. Protein: CASSSPRREMNTEAFF.

This clonotype was counted ten times or more. The chain combines TRBV5-1 with TRBJ2-7, with D possibly being TRBD2 (6 bases). V was cut by 7 bases and J by 2 bases, with 19 bases left in between. Germline loops: CDR1 SGHRS, CDR2 YFSETQ. The CDR3 has 15 amino acids. The CDR3 spells CASQAGGVGPYEQYF. For the CDR3, the DNA is TGCGCCAGCCAAGCCGGAGGGGTTGGGCCCTACGAGCAGTACTTC.

This clonotype was found a few times. The rearrangement links TRBV9 to TRBJ1-3, with D possibly matching TRBD1 (6 bases). There are 17 residues in the CDR3. V dropped 3 bases and J dropped 0 bases, with 16 bases sitting between them. Germline V lookup: CDR1 SGDLS, CDR2 YYNGEE. CDR3 amino acids: CASSEGGGRSSGNTIYF. The CDR3 nucleotides are TGTGCCAGCAGCGAAGGGGGGGGTCGATCCTCTGGAAACACCATATATTTT.

This clonotype was seen more than once but under ten times. V usage is TRBV4-1 and J usage is TRBJ2-7, with a weak D call TRBD2 (5 bases). The CDR3 consists of 14 residues. Trimming removed 0 bases at V and 4 bases at J, with 10 bases between. The germline V gene encodes CDR1 MGHRA and CDR2 YSYEKL. The CDR3 nucleotides read TGCGCCAGCAGCCAAGACGTTCGGGAATACGAGCAGTACTTC. Its protein is CASSQDVREYEQYF.

For this clonotype: A much larger clone lies a single base off, so this may be a read error. This chain links TRBV12-3 or TRBV12-4 with TRBJ2-2; possibly TRBD1 or TRBD2 for D (5 bases each). The CDR3 length is 14 residues. Here the CDR3 DNA reads TGTGCCAGCGTCGGACCAGGGAACACCGGGAAGCTGTTTTTT. It codes for CASVGPGNTGKLFF.

This clonotype showed up many times. This chain joins TRBV3-1 and TRBJ2-3; TRBD2 matches 12 bases. The CDR3 contains 14 residues. Trimming cost V 1 base and J 14 bases; bases outside gene matches: 7. Germline loops: CDR1 LGHDT, CDR2 YNNKEL (reference sequence). The CDR3 here is CASSQAGLAGPRYF. DNA of the CDR3: TGTGCCAGCAGCCAAGCGGGACTAGCGGGTCCACGGTATTTT.

This clonotype was detected many times. This rearrangement joins TRBV11-2 to TRBJ2-7; D not certain. V dropped 3 bases and J dropped 3 bases, with 9 bases sitting between them. The germline V gene encodes CDR1 SGHAT and CDR2 FQNNGV. There are 13 residues in the CDR3. The CDR3 bases are TGTGCCAGCAGCTTGGGTATAAACTACGAGCAGTACTTC. Protein product: CASSLGINYEQYF.

This clonotype appeared a few times. This rearrangement joins TRBV20-1 to TRBJ1-2; TRBD1 might be the D (5 bases). The CDR3 length is 16 residues. With 1 base removed from V and 3 bases from J, the gap between germline ends came to 18 bases. Germline CDR1 DFQATT, CDR2 SNEGSKA (reference sequence). The CDR3 DNA reads as TGCAGTGCTAGAGTGATCGGGGAGGGGCTAGACTATGGCTACACCTTC. Protein sequence: CSARVIGEGLDYGYTF.

This clonotype was observed a handful of times. This CDR3 fails to terminate in the conserved phenylalanine or tryptophan, so it likely reflects a read error. DNA for the CDR3: TGTGCCAGCAGCTTAGGGACAGGGTACAATGAGCAGTTCCTC. Protein sequence: CASSLGTGYNEQFL. This chain joins TRBV7-3 and TRBJ2-1, with 9 bases fitting TRBD1. After removal of 2 bases from V and 4 bases from J, the junction contained 0 bases not matched to a gene. Germline V lookup: CDR1 SGHTA, CDR2 FQGTGA. The CDR3 totals 14 residues.

This clonotype was found many times. The chain joins TRBV29-1 to TRBJ2-2; D is ambiguous. Germline lookup yields CDR1 SQVTM and CDR2 ANQGSEA. The CDR3 extends over 13 amino acids. The V end was cut by 3 bases, the J end by 1 base, with 6 bases between. CDR3 in amino acids: CSVDPKNTGELFF. In DNA, the CDR3 is TGCAGCGTTGACCCCAAGAACACCGGGGAGCTGTTTTTT.

In this sample, this clonotype turned up many times. The chain couples TRBV7-2 to TRBJ2-7; D is undetermined. This CDR3 has 13 amino acids. V lost 6 bases and J lost 1, with 10 bases in between. Germline lookup yields CDR1 SGHTA and CDR2 FQGNSA. The CDR3 sequence: CASSFGRSYEQYF. For the CDR3, the DNA is TGTGCCAGCAGTTTCGGCAGGTCCTACGAGCAGTACTTC. The entire variable domain, with the rest obtained from reference TRBV7-2 and TRBJ2-7, is as follows: GAGVSQSPSNKVTEKGKDVELRCDPISGHTALYWYRQSLGQGLEFLIYFQGNSAPDKSGLPSDRFSAERTGGSVSTLTIQRTQQEDSAVYLCASSFGRSYEQYFGPGTRLTVT.

The table lists this clonotype with many counts. This rearrangement joins TRBV27 to TRBJ2-7; D is possibly TRBD1 (5 bases). The CDR3 is 16 amino acids. Germline V gene sequence: CDR1 MNHEY, CDR2 SMNVEV (reference sequence). The germline V and J ends were trimmed by 2 bases and 3 bases, with 17 bases remaining between them. CDR3 nucleotides: TGTGCCAGCAGTTTACTAGGGGTAGGTTCAGTCTACGAGCAGTACTTC. Protein sequence: CASSLLGVGSVYEQYF.

In this sample, this clonotype turned up many times. The genes are TRBV7-9 and TRBJ1-4, with 8 positions matching TRBD1. This CDR3 comprises 15 residues. The germline V gene has CDR1 SEHNR and CDR2 FQNEAQ (reference sequence). J lost 7 bases, V lost 5 bases, and 9 bases had no gene match. This CDR3 reads CASSAGTGGGEKLFF. CDR3 in DNA: TGTGCCAGCAGCGCCGGGACAGGAGGAGGTGAAAAACTGTTTTTT. Variable domain in full (rest from reference TRBV7-9 and TRBJ1-4): DTGVSQNPRHKITKRGQNVTFRCDPISEHNRLYWYRQTLGQGPEFLTYFQNEAQLEKSRLLSDRFSAERPKGSFSTLEIQRTEQGDSAMYLCASSAGTGGGEKLFFGSGTQLSVL.

V gene TRBV30 combines with J gene TRBJ2-2, with TRBD2 identical over 10 bases. Trimming cost V 0 bases and J 9 bases; bases outside gene matches: 4. Per germline, CDR1 GTSNPN and CDR2 SVGIG (reference sequence). The length of the CDR3 is 14 residues. The CDR3: CAWSVQREGRELFF. CDR3 DNA: TGTGCCTGGAGTGTCCAGCGGGAGGGCCGGGAGCTGTTTTTT.

In this sample, this clonotype turned up a few times. The chain couples TRBV28 to TRBJ2-6, with D unresolved. The germline V and J ends were trimmed by 3 bases and 1 base, with 13 bases remaining between them. The germline V gene has CDR1 MDHEN and CDR2 SYDVKM. The CDR3 runs to 17 residues. DNA for the CDR3: TGTGCCAGCAGTTTCACAGTACTCGATTCTGGGGCCAACGTCCTGACTTTC. It codes for CASSFTVLDSGANVLTF.

The rearrangement joins TRBV4-2 to TRBJ2-1; 11 bases line up with TRBD2. This CDR3 region has 16 residues. Trimming cost V 3 bases and J 4 bases; bases outside gene matches: 5. Germline V gene sequence: CDR1 LGHNA, CDR2 YNFKEQ. In nucleotides, the CDR3 is TGTGCCAGCAGCCAGCCGGGACTAGCGGTTTACAATGAGCAGTTCTTC. It encodes CASSQPGLAVYNEQFF.

This rearrangement joins TRBV29-1 to TRBJ1-1, with D uncertain. Trimming removed 4 bases from V and 7 bases from J, with 13 bases in between. CDR3 length equals 12 residues. CDR1 SQVTM and CDR2 ANQGSEA come from the germline V gene. In DNA, the CDR3 is TGCAGCGTTGCCGGCCTTGTGGGTGAAGCTTTCTTT. Amino acid sequence: CSVAGLVGEAFF.

The chain combines TRBV11-2 with TRBJ2-6; TRBD1 matches at 10 bases. From germline, CDR1 is SGHAT and CDR2 FQNNGV. The CDR3 runs 18 residues. V shed 5 bases, J shed 4 bases, and the junction held 11 bases outside the gene matches. CDR3: CASSPLTGTGDGANVLTF. In DNA form, the CDR3 reads TGTGCCAGCAGCCCCCTGACCGGGACAGGGGACGGGGCCAACGTCCTGACTTTC.

This clonotype was seen a handful of times. The chain is built from TRBV7-9 and TRBJ2-4; a possible D gene is TRBD2 (6 bases). Germline assignment: CDR1 SEHNR and CDR2 FQNEAQ (reference sequence). Trimming left V 3 bases short and J 14 bases short, with 17 bases between. This CDR3 spans 13 amino acids. This CDR3 reads CASSFYPGDGKYF. CDR3 in DNA: TGTGCCAGCAGCTTTTACCCGGGAGACGGCAAGTACTTC. The variable domain in full, with the rest retrieved from reference TRBV7-9 and TRBJ2-4, is DTGVSQNPRHKITKRGQNVTFRCDPISEHNRLYWYRQTLGQGPEFLTYFQNEAQLEKSRLLSDRFSAERPKGSFSTLEIQRTEQGDSAMYLCASSFYPGDGKYFGAGTRLSVL.

The table lists this clonotype with a few counts. CDR3 sequence (DNA): TGCGCCAGCAGCTTGGCCCGGGCAACTGAAGCTTTCTTT. Translation: CASSLARATEAFF. The chain recombines TRBV5-1 with TRBJ1-1, with unresolved D. The germline gives CDR1 SGHRS, CDR2 YFSETQ. Trimming cost V 0 bases and J 5 bases, with 8 bases left between them. The length of the CDR3 is 13 residues.

This clonotype occurred many times. The chain recombines TRBV6-1 with TRBJ2-3, with D possibly matching TRBD1 (6 bases). CDR3 size: 14 residues. Trimming removed 10 bases at V and 2 bases at J, with 16 bases between. The V gene's germline CDR1 is MNHNS and CDR2 SASEGT. In DNA form, the CDR3 reads TGTGCCACCTTAGAAGGGGGTTACACAGATACGCAGTATTTT. Translated, it gives CATLEGGYTDTQYF.

In this sample, this clonotype turned up a few times. V and J are TRBV19 and TRBJ2-1; D could derive from TRBD1 or TRBD2 (5 bases each). The CDR3 contains 13 residues. V was shortened by 4 bases and J by 4 bases, with 8 bases between the two germline ends. Germline CDR1 and CDR2: LNHDA and SQIVND (reference sequence). This CDR3 reads CASSRGNYNEQFF. The CDR3, as DNA: TGTGCCAGTAGTAGGGGGAATTACAATGAGCAGTTCTTC.